The rows below give T cell receptor beta chains drawn from one sample of a study of T cell responses to AZD1222 COVID-19 vaccine. The data were produced by immunoSEQ multiplex PCR, yet TCRdb's version contains in-frame clones alone and is incomplete. This table holds about 34,000 clones, approximately 80% found once. Sequencing was performed on peripheral blood, taken 28 days after the second AZD1222 dose. These receptors were taken from an adult who received the AZD1222 COVID-19 vaccine. CDR3s include the opening cysteine and the closing phenylalanine or tryptophan. D genes are given only for firm matches. Clone size, where shown, is once, few, many, or a class for clones that have expanded.

-	-	TRBV19	TRBJ2-7	15	CASSIGLARGYEQYF	TGTGCCAGTAGTATAGGACTAGCCAGGGGATACGAGCAGTACTTC
-	-	TRBV20-1	TRBJ1-2	12	CSASVDNYGYTF	TGCAGTGCTAGTGTAGATAACTATGGCTACACCTTC
-	-	TRBV12-3/TRBV12-4	TRBJ2-7	12	CASRKESYEQYF	TGTGCCAGCAGGAAGGAATCCTACGAGCAGTACTTC
-	-	TRBV6-5	TRBJ1-5	15	CASSLTAYSNQPQHF	TGTGCCAGCAGCTTGACAGCATATAGCAATCAGCCCCAGCATTTT
few	TRBD1	TRBV5-1	TRBJ1-6	14	CASSLGRGHSPLHF	TGCGCCAGCAGCTTGGGAAGGGGGCATTCACCCCTCCACTTT
-	-	TRBV24-1	TRBJ1-2	15	CATSDPTRAAEGYTF	TGTGCCACCAGTGATCCCACCCGCGCCGCGGAAGGCTACACCTTC
-	-	TRBV2	TRBJ1-6	13	CASKEGGGSPLHF	TGTGCCAGCAAGGAGGGTGGCGGTTCACCCCTCCACTTT
-	-	TRBV12-3/TRBV12-4	TRBJ2-3	13	CASSSSYTDTQYF	TGTGCCAGCAGTTCGTCCTATACAGATACGCAGTATTTT
-	-	TRBV29-1	TRBJ1-2	11	CSVEEHYGYTF	TGCAGCGTTGAAGAGCACTATGGCTACACCTTC
-	-	TRBV7-8	TRBJ2-5	11	CASSREETQYF	TGTGCCAGCAGCAGAGAAGAGACCCAGTACTTC
-	-	TRBV7-2	TRBJ1-1	16	CASSLVGGAGATEAFF	TGTGCCAGCAGCTTAGTCGGTGGCGCGGGGGCCACTGAAGCTTTCTTT
-	-	TRBV5-6	TRBJ2-3	13	CATFRTSTDTQYF	TGTGCCACCTTCAGGACTAGCACAGATACGCAGTATTTT
-	-	TRBV5-1	TRBJ1-3	16	CASSLGVGTLGNTIYF	TGCGCCAGCAGCTTGGGGGTCGGAACTCTTGGAAACACCATATATTTT
-	-	TRBV5-4	TRBJ1-6	17	CASSLDGYSSYNSPLHF	TGTGCCAGCAGCTTGGACGGATACAGCTCCTATAATTCACCCCTCCACTTT
-	-	TRBV6-2/TRBV6-3	TRBJ1-5	17	CASSYYVPSRGNQPQHF	TGTGCCAGCAGTTACTACGTCCCAAGTCGTGGCAATCAGCCCCAGCATTTT
-	-	TRBV27	TRBJ2-2	12	CASRLYTGELFF	TGTGCCAGCAGACTTTACACCGGGGAGCTGTTTTTT
-	-	TRBV19	TRBJ1-1	16	CASSIDLRVLNTEAFF	TGTGCCAGTAGTATAGATCTACGGGTATTGAACACTGAAGCTTTCTTT
-	-	TRBV6-2/TRBV6-3	TRBJ2-6	14	CASSDGAGANVLTF	TGTGCCAGCAGCGACGGGGCCGGGGCCAACGTCCTGACTTTC
few	TRBD1	TRBV30	TRBJ2-3	14	CAWNRGAMEDTQYF	TGTGCCTGGAACAGGGGGGCAATGGAAGATACGCAGTATTTT
-	-	TRBV28	TRBJ1-1	12	CASRSGNTEAFF	TGTGCCAGCAGGAGCGGGAACACTGAAGCTTTCTTT
-	-	TRBV24-1	TRBJ2-3	13	CATSRSGSDTQYF	TGTGCCACCAGTAGGAGTGGATCCGATACGCAGTATTTT
once	TRBD1	TRBV7-9	TRBJ1-6	14	CASSSGQNNSPLHF	TGTGCCAGCAGCTCGGGACAGAATAATTCACCCCTCCACTTT
large	-	TRBV16	TRBJ1-2	17	CASSPLIRGASNHGYTF	TGTGCCAGCAGCCCTCTAATTCGGGGGGCTTCCAACCATGGCTACACCTTC
-	-	TRBV10-3	TRBJ1-6	17	CAISDPGETPYNSPLHF	TGTGCCATCAGTGATCCGGGGGAGACCCCCTATAATTCACCCCTCCACTTT
-	TRBD2	TRBV10-3	TRBJ2-2	15	CAISRAGDNTGELFF	TGTGCCATCAGCCGAGCGGGAGATAACACCGGGGAGCTGTTTTTT
-	TRBD2	TRBV7-3	TRBJ2-2	17	CASSFLAGGPDTGELFF	TGTGCCAGCAGCTTTCTAGCGGGAGGGCCCGACACCGGGGAGCTGTTTTTT
medium-sized	-	TRBV12-3/TRBV12-4	TRBJ1-1	13	CASSGDIPTEAFF	TGTGCCAGCAGTGGGGACATTCCCACTGAAGCTTTCTTT
-	-	TRBV5-5	TRBJ1-5	15	CASSFYDTSNQPQHF	TGTGCCAGCAGCTTCTACGACACCAGCAATCAGCCCCAGCATTTT
-	-	TRBV13	TRBJ2-2	16	CASSLARAGNTGELFF	TGTGCCAGCAGCCTGGCCCGAGCGGGGAACACCGGGGAGCTGTTTTTT
-	TRBD1	TRBV5-6	TRBJ1-4	16	CASSFRTGATNEKLFF	TGTGCCAGCAGCTTTCGGACAGGTGCAACTAATGAAAAACTGTTTTTT
-	-	TRBV5-1	TRBJ2-3	14	CASKFAGRTDTQYF	TGCGCCAGCAAATTCGCGGGACGCACAGATACGCAGTATTTT
-	-	TRBV27	TRBJ1-5	12	CASSLRNQPQHF	TGTGCCAGCAGTTTAAGGAATCAGCCCCAGCATTTT
-	TRBD2	TRBV2	TRBJ2-3	13	CASSEGVAGVGYF	TGTGCCAGCAGTGAAGGGGTAGCGGGAGTAGGGTATTTT
-	-	TRBV10-2	TRBJ1-2	12	CASSEQGYGYTF	TGCGCCAGCAGTGAGCAGGGCTATGGCTACACCTTC
-	TRBD1	TRBV27	TRBJ1-6	16	CASTITGGLINSPLHF	TGTGCCAGCACCATCACAGGGGGCCTTATTAATTCACCCCTCCACTTT
-	-	TRBV3-1/TRBV3-2	TRBJ1-1	13	CASSQGLNTEAFF	TGTGCCAGCAGCCAAGGGCTGAACACTGAAGCTTTCTTT
-	TRBD1	TRBV3-1/TRBV3-2	TRBJ2-7	15	CASSLTGGPSYEQYF	TGTGCCAGCAGCCTAACAGGGGGGCCTTCCTACGAGCAGTACTTC
-	-	TRBV6-5	TRBJ1-1	16	CASSYSLTGMNTEAFF	TGTGCCAGCAGTTATTCCCTAACAGGCATGAACACTGAAGCTTTCTTT
-	-	TRBV6-5	TRBJ2-5	12	CASRHLSETQYF	TGTGCCAGCAGACACCTATCCGAGACCCAGTACTTC
-	-	TRBV19	TRBJ2-6	16	CASNRGFNSGANVLTF	TGTGCCAGCAACCGGGGGTTCAACTCTGGGGCCAACGTCCTGACTTTC
once	-	TRBV2	TRBJ1-2	13	CASRSTGFSGYTF	TGTGCCAGCAGATCTACAGGGTTTTCTGGCTACACCTTC
-	TRBD1	TRBV4-2	TRBJ1-1	14	CASSDRTGWSEAFF	TGTGCCAGCAGCGATCGGACAGGGTGGTCTGAAGCTTTCTTT
-	-	TRBV20-1	TRBJ1-2	14	CSASIRNLGYGYTF	TGCAGTGCTAGTATCCGGAATTTAGGCTATGGCTACACCTTC
-	-	TRBV4-1	TRBJ2-5	15	CASSQGVQRREAQYF	TGCGCCAGCAGCCAAGGGGTTCAAAGAAGAGAAGCCCAGTACTTC
-	-	TRBV7-9	TRBJ2-5	13	CASSPIGVMAQYF	TGTGCCAGCAGCCCCATAGGTGTGATGGCCCAGTACTTC
-	TRBD2	TRBV12-3/TRBV12-4	TRBJ2-1	13	CASRLADHNEQFF	TGTGCCAGCAGACTAGCGGATCACAATGAGCAGTTCTTC
-	TRBD1	TRBV9	TRBJ1-1	13	CASSANSQGRAFF	TGTGCCAGCAGCGCCAACTCACAGGGGAGGGCTTTCTTT
-	-	TRBV23-1	TRBJ2-4	15	CASSQARLAKNIQYF	TGCGCCAGCAGTCAAGCCAGACTAGCCAAAAACATTCAGTACTTC
-	-	TRBV14	TRBJ2-5	11	CASSQAGGQYF	TGTGCCAGCAGCCAAGCTGGGGGCCAGTACTTC
-	TRBD1	TRBV18	TRBJ1-5	15	CASSPDRGSGQPQHF	TGTGCCAGCTCTCCTGACAGGGGTTCAGGTCAGCCCCAGCATTTT
-	TRBD2	TRBV7-2	TRBJ2-1	15	CASSHSGGADNEQFF	TGTGCCAGCAGCCATAGCGGGGGGGCAGACAATGAGCAGTTCTTC
-	TRBD2	TRBV11-3	TRBJ2-3	17	CASSPPSGRAARNTQYF	TGTGCCAGCAGCCCCCCTAGCGGGAGGGCCGCTAGGAATACGCAGTATTTT
-	-	TRBV19	TRBJ2-2	16	CASRDKRDRSTGELFF	TGTGCCAGTAGAGATAAAAGGGACCGCTCGACCGGGGAGCTGTTTTTT
-	-	TRBV2	TRBJ1-1	12	CASSGDNTEAFF	TGTGCCAGCAGTGGAGATAACACTGAAGCTTTCTTT